The subject of this entry is one TCR beta chain. The antigen remains undetermined. Being free of ophthalmopathy for 18 months of follow-up defined stable hyperthyroidism. The diagnosis was founded upon clinical symptoms, serum thyroxine, TRAb, thyroid ultrasound and orbital computed tomography. The sample comes from a study of Graves' ophthalmopathy and Graves' hyperthyroidism. Investigators amplified TCR beta CDR3 regions from RNA transcripts. An opening RT-PCR round employed HTBI primers and preceded a second-round multiplex PCR. From the multiplex PCR reads, TCRdb called clonotypes with MiXCR, one entry per CDR3 protein. Here the sample spans over 500,000 distinct CDR3 sequences, 22% being singletons. Study-level points and caveats: Thyroid clonotypes that were expanded above 0.001 frequency mostly also appeared in blood.

The CDR3 runs 13 residues. Germline V gene lookup returns CDR1 DFQATT and CDR2 SNEGSKA (reference sequence). Deletions cut 7 bases from V and 6 bases from J, with 18 bases between. The sample taken for sequencing was peripheral blood. The rearrangement links TRBV20-1 to TRBJ2-5; a possible D gene is TRBD1 (5 bases). The sequence was obtained from a woman in her late teens or twenties with stable Graves' hyperthyroidism. Some clones in this sample may be carry-over from other donors' samples. The CDR3 loop is CSGGGALIKTQYF. CDR3 coding DNA: TGCAGTGGGGGCGGCGCACTAATAAAGACCCAGTACTTC.